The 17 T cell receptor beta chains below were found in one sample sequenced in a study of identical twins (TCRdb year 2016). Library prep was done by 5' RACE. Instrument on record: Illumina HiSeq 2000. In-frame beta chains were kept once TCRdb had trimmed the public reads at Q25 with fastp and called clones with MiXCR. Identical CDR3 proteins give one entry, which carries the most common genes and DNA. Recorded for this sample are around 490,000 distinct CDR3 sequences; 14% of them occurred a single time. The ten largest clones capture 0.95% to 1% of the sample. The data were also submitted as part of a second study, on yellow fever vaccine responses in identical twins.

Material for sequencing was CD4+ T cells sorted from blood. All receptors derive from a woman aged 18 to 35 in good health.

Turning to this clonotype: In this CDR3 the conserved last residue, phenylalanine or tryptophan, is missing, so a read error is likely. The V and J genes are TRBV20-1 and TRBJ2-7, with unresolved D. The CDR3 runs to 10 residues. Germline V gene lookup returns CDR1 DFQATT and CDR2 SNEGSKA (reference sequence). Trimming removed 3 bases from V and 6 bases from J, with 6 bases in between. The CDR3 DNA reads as TGCAGTGCTAGTGGCCTCGAGCAGTACTTA. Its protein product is CSASGLEQYL.

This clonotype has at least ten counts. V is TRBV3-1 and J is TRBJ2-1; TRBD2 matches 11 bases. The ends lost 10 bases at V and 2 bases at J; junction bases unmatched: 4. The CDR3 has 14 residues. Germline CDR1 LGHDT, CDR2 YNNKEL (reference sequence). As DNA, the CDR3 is TGTGCCATCTCGACTAGCGGGGCCTACAATGAGCAGTTCTTC. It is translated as CAISTSGAYNEQFF.

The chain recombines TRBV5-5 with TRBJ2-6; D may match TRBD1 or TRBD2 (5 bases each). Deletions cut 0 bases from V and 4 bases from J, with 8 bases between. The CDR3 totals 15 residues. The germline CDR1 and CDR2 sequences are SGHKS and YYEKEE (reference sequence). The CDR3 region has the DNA TGTGCCAGCAGCTTGGACGGGGCCGGGGCCAACGTCCTGACTTTC. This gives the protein CASSLDGAGANVLTF.

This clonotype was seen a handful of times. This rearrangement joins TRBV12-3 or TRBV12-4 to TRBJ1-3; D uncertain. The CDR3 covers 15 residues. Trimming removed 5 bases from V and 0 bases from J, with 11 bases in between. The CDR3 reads CASSETGSSGNTIYF. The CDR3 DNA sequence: TGTGCCAGCAGTGAGACCGGGAGCTCTGGAAACACCATATATTTT.

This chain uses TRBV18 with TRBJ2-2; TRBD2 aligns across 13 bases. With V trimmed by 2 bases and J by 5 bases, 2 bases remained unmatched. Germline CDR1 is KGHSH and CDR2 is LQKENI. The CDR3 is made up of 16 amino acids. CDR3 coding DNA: TGTGCCAGCTCACCAGGACTAGCGGGAGCAACCGGGGAGCTGTTTTTT. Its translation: CASSPGLAGATGELFF.

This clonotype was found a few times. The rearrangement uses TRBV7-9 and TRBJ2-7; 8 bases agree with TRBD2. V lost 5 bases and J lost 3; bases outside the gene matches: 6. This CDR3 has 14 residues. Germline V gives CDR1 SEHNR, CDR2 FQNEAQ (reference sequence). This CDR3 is CASSPAGAGYEQYF. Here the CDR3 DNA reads TGTGCCAGCAGCCCAGCGGGGGCTGGCTACGAGCAGTACTTC.

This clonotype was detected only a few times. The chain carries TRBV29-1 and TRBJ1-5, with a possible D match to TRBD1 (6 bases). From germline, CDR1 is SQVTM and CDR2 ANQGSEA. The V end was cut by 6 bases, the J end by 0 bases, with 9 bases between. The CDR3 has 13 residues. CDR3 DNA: TGCAGCGTGGGGGGGCATAGCAATCAGCCCCAGCATTTT. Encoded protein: CSVGGHSNQPQHF. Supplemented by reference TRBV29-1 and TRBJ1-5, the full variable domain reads SAVISQKPSRDICQRGTSLTIQCQVDSQVTMMFWYRQQPGQSLTLIATANQGSEATYESGFVIDKFPISRPNLTFSTLTVSNMSPEDSSIYLCSVGGHSNQPQHFGDGTRLSIL.

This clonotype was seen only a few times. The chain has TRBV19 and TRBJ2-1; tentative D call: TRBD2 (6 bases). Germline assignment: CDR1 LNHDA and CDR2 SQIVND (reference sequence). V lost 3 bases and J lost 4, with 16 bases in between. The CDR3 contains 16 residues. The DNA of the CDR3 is TGTGCCAGTAGTATTAACGCGCGGGGACTTTACAATGAGCAGTTCTTC. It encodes CASSINARGLYNEQFF. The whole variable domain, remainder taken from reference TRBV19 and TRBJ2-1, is DGGITQSPKYLFRKEGQNVTLSCEQNLNHDAMYWYRQDPGQGLRLIYYSQIVNDFQKGDIAEGYSVSREKKESFPLTVTSAQKNPTAFYLCASSINARGLYNEQFFGPGTRLTVL.

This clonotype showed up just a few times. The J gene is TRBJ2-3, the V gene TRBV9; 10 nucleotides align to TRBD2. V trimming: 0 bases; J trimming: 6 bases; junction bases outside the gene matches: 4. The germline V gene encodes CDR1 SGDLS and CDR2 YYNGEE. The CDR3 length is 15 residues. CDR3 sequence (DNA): TGTGCCAGCAGCGTAGCTAGCGGGAGTTCTGATACGCAGTATTTT. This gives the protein CASSVASGSSDTQYF. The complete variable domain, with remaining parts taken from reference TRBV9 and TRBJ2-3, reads DSGVTQTPKHLITATGQRVTLRCSPRSGDLSVYWYQQSLDQGLQFLIQYYNGEERAKGNILERFSAQQFPDLHSELNLSSLELGDSALYFCASSVASGSSDTQYFGPGTRLTVL.

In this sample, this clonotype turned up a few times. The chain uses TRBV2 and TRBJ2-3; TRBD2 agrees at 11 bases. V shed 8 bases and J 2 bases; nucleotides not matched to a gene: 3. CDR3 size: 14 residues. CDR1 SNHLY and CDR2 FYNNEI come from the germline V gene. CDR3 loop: CASPGLAVTDTQYF. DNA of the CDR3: TGTGCCAGCCCGGGACTAGCGGTCACAGATACGCAGTATTTT. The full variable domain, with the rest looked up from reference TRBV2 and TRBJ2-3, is EPEVTQTPSHQVTQMGQEVILRCVPISNHLYFYWYRQILGQKVEFLVSFYNNEISEKSEIFDDQFSVERPDGSNFTLKIRSTKLEDSAMYFCASPGLAVTDTQYFGPGTRLTVL.

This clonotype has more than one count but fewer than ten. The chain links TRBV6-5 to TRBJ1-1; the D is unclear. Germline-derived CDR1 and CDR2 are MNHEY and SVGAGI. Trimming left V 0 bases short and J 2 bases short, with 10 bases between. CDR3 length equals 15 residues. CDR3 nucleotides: TGTGCCAGCAGTTACTCGGGATGGGGAAACACTGAAGCTTTCTTT. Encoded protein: CASSYSGWGNTEAFF.

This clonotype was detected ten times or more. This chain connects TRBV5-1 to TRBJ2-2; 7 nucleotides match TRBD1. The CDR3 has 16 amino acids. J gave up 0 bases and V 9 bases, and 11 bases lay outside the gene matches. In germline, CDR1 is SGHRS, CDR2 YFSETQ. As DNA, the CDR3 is TGCGCCACCCAGGGGGTAGACAGAGCGAACACCGGGGAGCTGTTTTTT. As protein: CATQGVDRANTGELFF.

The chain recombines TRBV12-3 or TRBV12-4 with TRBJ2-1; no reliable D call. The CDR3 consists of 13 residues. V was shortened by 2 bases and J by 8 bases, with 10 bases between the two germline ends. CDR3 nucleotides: TGTGCCAGCAGTTTACTAGGGCAACATGAGCAGTTCTTC. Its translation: CASSLLGQHEQFF.

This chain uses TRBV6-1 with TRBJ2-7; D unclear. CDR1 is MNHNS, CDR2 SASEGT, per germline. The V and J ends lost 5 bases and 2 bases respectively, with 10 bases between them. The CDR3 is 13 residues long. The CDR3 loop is CASSKYTAYEQYF. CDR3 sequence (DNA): TGTGCCAGCAGTAAATATACAGCCTACGAGCAGTACTTC.

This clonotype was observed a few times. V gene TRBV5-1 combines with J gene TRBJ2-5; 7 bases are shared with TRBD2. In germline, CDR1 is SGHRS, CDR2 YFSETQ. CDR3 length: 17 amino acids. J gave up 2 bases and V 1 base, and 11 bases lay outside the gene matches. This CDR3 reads CASSLRVVASGQETQYF. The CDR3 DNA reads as TGCGCCAGCAGCTTGCGGGTCGTGGCTAGCGGACAAGAGACCCAGTACTTC.

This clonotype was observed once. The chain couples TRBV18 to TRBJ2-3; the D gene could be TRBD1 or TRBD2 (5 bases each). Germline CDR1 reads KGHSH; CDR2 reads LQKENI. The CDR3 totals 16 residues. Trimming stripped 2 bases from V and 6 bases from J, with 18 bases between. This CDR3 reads CASSPKTGHKQDTQYF. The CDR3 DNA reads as TGTGCCAGCTCACCAAAAACGGGGCATAAGCAGGATACGCAGTATTTT.

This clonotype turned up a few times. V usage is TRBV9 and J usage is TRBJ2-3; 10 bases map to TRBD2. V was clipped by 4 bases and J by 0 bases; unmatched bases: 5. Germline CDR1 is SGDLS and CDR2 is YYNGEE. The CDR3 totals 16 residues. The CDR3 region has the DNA TGTGCCAGCAGCCCGAGTAGCGGGAGGAGCACAGATACGCAGTATTTT. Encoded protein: CASSPSSGRSTDTQYF. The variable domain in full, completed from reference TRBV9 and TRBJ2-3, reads DSGVTQTPKHLITATGQRVTLRCSPRSGDLSVYWYQQSLDQGLQFLIQYYNGEERAKGNILERFSAQQFPDLHSELNLSSLELGDSALYFCASSPSSGRSTDTQYFGPGTRLTVL.